Listed here are 14 T cell receptor beta chains from one sample, sequenced in a study of blood T cell repertoires in COVID-19. Sequencing was performed with immunoSEQ multiplex PCR; in TCRdb, only in-frame clones are kept and a portion is missing. The data show 95,000 to 100,000 clones, with around 92% seen just once and roughly 5.6% held by the top ten. The sequenced sample was peripheral blood. Receptors were obtained from a man aged 50-59 years with active COVID-19.

The chain carries TRBV2 and TRBJ2-6; possible D gene TRBD2, 6 bases. V was pared by 5 bases and J by 2 bases, with 10 bases between. Germline values: CDR1 SNHLY, CDR2 FYNNEI. This CDR3 region has 15 residues. CDR3 in DNA: TGTGCCAGCAGTCCCAGGAGGGCTGGGGCCAACGTCCTGACTTTC. It is translated as CASSPRRAGANVLTF.

This rearrangement joins TRBV9 to TRBJ2-7, with D tentatively TRBD2 (6 bases). There are 15 residues in the CDR3. V gave up 0 bases and J gave up 2 bases, with 12 bases separating them. Germline V gene data show CDR1 as SGDLS and CDR2 as YYNGEE. CDR3 region: CASSVGGTGTYEQYF. CDR3 nucleotide sequence: TGTGCCAGCAGCGTAGGCGGGACGGGGACCTACGAGCAGTACTTC.

V and J are TRBV30 and TRBJ2-5; D is possibly TRBD2 (6 bases). V was shortened by 6 bases and J by 4 bases, with 9 bases between the two germline ends. The CDR3 covers 11 residues. CDR1 is GTSNPN, CDR2 SVGIG, per germline (reference sequence). The CDR3 DNA follows: TGTGCCTGTCACGGGGGAGAGACCCAGTACTTC. This encodes CACHGGETQYF.

The CDR3 coding sequence is TGTGCCAGCAGCCAAGAGCTGCGGGAGAGCCGCGAGCAGTACTTC. Translating gives CASSQELRESREQYF. This chain joins TRBV3-1 (or the pseudogene TRBV3-2) and TRBJ2-7, with 7 nucleotides matching TRBD2. The V and J ends lost 0 bases and 6 bases, in that order; junction bases with no gene match: 8. The CDR3 extends over 15 amino acids. Germline assignment: CDR1 LGHDT and CDR2 YNNKEL (reference sequence).

This clone was counted a few times. The V call is TRBV29-1, the J call TRBJ2-7, with 12 bases lining up with TRBD2. V was clipped by 7 bases and J by 7 bases; unmatched bases: 11. The CDR3 totals 14 residues. Per the germline V gene, CDR1 is SQVTM and CDR2 is ANQGSEA. For the CDR3, the DNA is TGCAGCGCTCAACTAGCGGGAGGAACGGTTGAGCAGTACTTC. This encodes CSAQLAGGTVEQYF.

The chain employs TRBV5-1 and TRBJ2-7, with D perhaps TRBD2 (7 bases). The germline V gene encodes CDR1 SGHRS and CDR2 YFSETQ. The CDR3 sequence is 14 residues long. V gave up 4 bases and J gave up 3 bases, with 14 bases separating them. The CDR3 DNA reads as TGCGCCAGCAGCGGGGGCGGGAGTAACTACGAGCAGTACTTC. Its translation is CASSGGGSNYEQYF.

This clone occurred once. The chain recombines TRBV6-5 with TRBJ1-1; 8 bases map to TRBD1. The junction had 10 bases not matched to a gene; V was cut back by 6 bases and J by 10 bases. This CDR3 has 13 amino acids. The germline V gene encodes CDR1 MNHEY and CDR2 SVGAGI. This chain's CDR3 is CASSSVRQGLAFF. The CDR3 DNA is TGTGCCAGCAGCTCCGTTCGACAGGGGCTAGCTTTCTTT.

This sequence joins TRBV5-1 and TRBJ2-1; tentative D call: TRBD1 (5 bases). The germline V gene encodes CDR1 SGHRS and CDR2 YFSETQ. With 0 bases removed from V and 5 bases from J, the gap between germline ends came to 12 bases. CDR3 length: 15 amino acids. CDR3 loop: CASSLGQGSNNEQFF. The CDR3 DNA reads TGCGCCAGCAGCTTGGGGCAGGGTTCCAACAATGAGCAGTTCTTC.

The genes are TRBV30 and TRBJ2-5; tentative D call: TRBD2 (7 bases). The CDR3 is 15 residues long. Trimming removed 0 bases from V and 11 bases from J, with 22 bases in between. Germline CDR1 is GTSNPN and CDR2 is SVGIG (reference sequence). In nucleotides, the CDR3 is TGTGCCTGGAGTGTAGCCCTGGGAAGGGGGGGATCTCAGTACTTC. It specifies CAWSVALGRGGSQYF.

The gene calls are TRBV29-1 and TRBJ2-1; maybe TRBD1 (5 bases). The V gene's germline CDR1 is SQVTM and CDR2 ANQGSEA. This CDR3 is built from 14 residues. V was trimmed by 6 bases and J by 4 bases, leaving 16 bases between them. In DNA form, the CDR3 reads TGCAGCGTGCCAACAGGTCCAGAATACAATGAGCAGTTCTTC. It translates to CSVPTGPEYNEQFF.

The chain carries TRBV5-4 and TRBJ2-7, with D possibly being TRBD1 (6 bases). Deletions cut 4 bases from V and 6 bases from J, with 14 bases between. The CDR3 length is 13 residues. Germline assignment: CDR1 SGHNT and CDR2 YYREEE (reference sequence). The CDR3: CASSQTGQLEQYF. In nucleotides, the CDR3 is TGTGCCAGCAGCCAAACCGGACAGCTCGAGCAGTACTTC.

This chain links TRBV2 with TRBJ2-2; perhaps TRBD2 as D (5 bases). Germline CDR1 and CDR2: SNHLY and FYNNEI. V was pared by 6 bases and J by 3 bases, with 8 bases between. The CDR3 totals 13 residues. The CDR3 DNA is TGTGCCAGCAGCTCGGGATACACCGGGGAGCTGTTTTTT. Residues: CASSSGYTGELFF. Full variable domain (outside the CDR3, taken from reference TRBV2 and TRBJ2-2): EPEVTQTPSHQVTQMGQEVILRCVPISNHLYFYWYRQILGQKVEFLVSFYNNEISEKSEIFDDQFSVERPDGSNFTLKIRSTKLEDSAMYFCASSSGYTGELFFGEGSRLTVL.

The chain has TRBV11-3 and TRBJ2-7; 8 bases fit TRBD2. V was clipped by 1 base and J by 0 bases; unmatched bases: 11. CDR1 and CDR2 from the germline V gene are SGHNT and YENEEA. The CDR3 is 18 residues long. CDR3 nucleotide sequence: TGTGCCAGCAGCTTAGCCCGGGTAAGCGGGAGCAGCTCCTACGAGCAGTACTTC. Translating gives CASSLARVSGSSSYEQYF.

The chain combines TRBV7-6 with TRBJ2-1, with D possibly TRBD2 on 5 matching bases. Germline assignment: CDR1 SGHVS and CDR2 FNYEAQ. This CDR3 is built from 13 residues. Trimming took off 4 bases at V and 8 bases at J, with 12 bases between the two ends. CDR3 protein: CASSYQAADEQFF. The CDR3 DNA is TGTGCCAGCAGCTACCAAGCGGCTGATGAGCAGTTCTTC.